The TCR beta chain under discussion was sequenced for a study of shared clonotypes between healthy human individuals. Profiled with immunoSEQ multiplex PCR; TCRdb holds only in-frame clones, not every one. The table has around 1.1 million clones, roughly 77% seen once. To note about this clone: No antigen is known for it.

Study results and caveats: The study found approximately 5% of naive CD4 clonotypes shared across a few donors.

Germline V gene data show CDR1 as SEHNR and CDR2 as FQNEAQ (reference sequence). The V end lost 6 bases, the J end lost 5 bases, and 16 bases lay between the germline ends. This CDR3 has 14 residues. The TCR sequence derives from a man aged 18-30 years in good health. Some clones in this sample may be carry-over from other donors' samples. The sample taken for sequencing was memory CD4+ T cells from PBMCs. Regarding subset: CD45RA-negative fraction. The chain uses TRBV7-9 and TRBJ1-1; no reliable D call. CDR3: CASSLSLGGTEAFF. DNA of the CDR3: TGTGCCAGCAGTCTTTCGTTAGGAGGAACTGAAGCTTTCTTT.